Below are 21 T cell receptor beta chains sequenced from a single sample in a study of cytomegalovirus exposure and HLA in healthy donors. Produced via immunoSEQ multiplex PCR; TCRdb's table is partial and in-frame only. Of over 200,000 clones listed, roughly 85% are singletons. The material sequenced was PBMCs. Receptor source: a woman between 18 and 29 years old in good health and CMV-seronegative.

The chain has TRBV2 and TRBJ2-1; 14 nucleotides agree with TRBD2. V was clipped by 5 bases and J by 5 bases; unmatched bases: 2. This CDR3 has 15 amino acids. Germline values: CDR1 SNHLY, CDR2 FYNNEI. CDR3 region: CASSRLAGGNNEQFF. CDR3 nucleotides: TGTGCCAGCAGTCGACTAGCGGGAGGGAACAATGAGCAGTTCTTC.

This rearrangement joins TRBV30 to TRBJ1-5; TRBD1 agrees at 7 bases. Germline CDR1 and CDR2: GTSNPN and SVGIG (reference sequence). Germline trimming cut 4 bases from V and 5 bases from J; bases unmatched to any gene: 8. The CDR3 is 14 amino acids. This CDR3 reads CAWTPSQGDQPQHF. The CDR3 bases are TGTGCCTGGACCCCCTCGCAGGGGGATCAGCCCCAGCATTTT.

The CDR3 bases are TGTGCCAGCAACCTCCTTCGGCGAGCGGAGCAGTTCTTC. Translated, it gives CASNLLRRAEQFF. V is TRBV11-2 and J is TRBJ2-1; D uncertain. Germline V gives CDR1 SGHAT, CDR2 FQNNGV. V was shortened by 7 bases and J by 10 bases, with 17 bases between the two germline ends. This CDR3 spans 13 amino acids.

This clone has a handful of counts. CDR3 region: CASSGQGGEAFF. The CDR3 region has the DNA TGTGCCAGCAGCGGACAGGGCGGTGAAGCTTTCTTT. J is TRBJ1-1 and V is TRBV7-8, with 8 bases lining up with TRBD1. Per germline, CDR1 SGHVS and CDR2 FQNEAQ. The CDR3 spans 12 residues. V was pared by 5 bases and J by 7 bases, with 3 bases of the junction left unmatched.

V is TRBV7-9 and J is TRBJ2-7, with TRBD1 as a possible D gene (6 bases). Germline lookup yields CDR1 SEHNR and CDR2 FQNEAQ (reference sequence). The CDR3 is 14 amino acids. The V end lost 5 bases, the J end lost 2 bases, and 13 bases lay between the germline ends. CDR3: CASSGRQVPYEQYF. As DNA, the CDR3 is TGTGCCAGCAGCGGGCGACAGGTTCCCTACGAGCAGTACTTC.

The chain has TRBV11-2 and TRBJ1-2, with 10 bases that match TRBD1. Germline lookup yields CDR1 SGHAT and CDR2 FQNNGV. The CDR3 is made up of 15 amino acids. Trimming at V came to 3 bases and at J to 8 bases, leaving 9 bases not matched to a gene. This CDR3 reads CASSFDRGPLWGYTF. The CDR3 bases are TGTGCCAGCAGCTTTGACAGGGGGCCCCTATGGGGCTACACCTTC.

The chain employs TRBV4-2 and TRBJ2-3; 12 bases map to TRBD2. V trimming: 2 bases; J trimming: 1 base; junction bases outside the gene matches: 13. The CDR3 is made up of 20 amino acids. Germline V CDR1 and CDR2: LGHNA, YNFKEQ. The CDR3 reads CASSQPRTSGMPRGTDTQYF. In nucleotides, the CDR3 is TGTGCCAGCAGCCAACCTCGGACTAGCGGGATGCCCCGTGGCACAGATACGCAGTATTTT.

A single count supports this clone. The chain is built from TRBV4-1 and TRBJ2-5; 9 nucleotides match TRBD1. Germline CDR1 is MGHRA and CDR2 is YSYEKL. Trimming cost V 1 base and J 8 bases; bases outside gene matches: 5. The CDR3 totals 14 residues. This CDR3 reads CASSQGRGQGTQYF. Here the CDR3 DNA reads TGCGCCAGCAGCCAAGGGCGGGGACAGGGAACCCAGTACTTC.

The chain links TRBV7-2 to TRBJ1-2, with TRBD1 matching over 9 bases. Germline values: CDR1 SGHTA, CDR2 FQGNSA. This CDR3 comprises 13 residues. The V gene end was trimmed by 10 bases and the J gene end by 7 bases; junction bases not matched to a gene: 10. CDR3 nucleotides: TGTGCCAACCGAATCGGGACAGGGTCTGGCTACACCTTC. Amino acid sequence: CANRIGTGSGYTF.

The sample holds a few counts of this clone. The V gene is TRBV5-1, the J gene TRBJ2-7; TRBD2 is a possible D gene (6 bases). The CDR3 length is 15 residues. V lost 4 bases and J lost 5, with 19 bases in between. Germline values: CDR1 SGHRS, CDR2 YFSETQ. The CDR3 DNA sequence: TGCGCCAGCAGCCCTGCACGGCTAGCGACAGACGAGCAGTACTTC. The encoded protein is CASSPARLATDEQYF.

The chain joins TRBV28 to TRBJ2-7; TRBD2 matches 7 bases. Germline CDR1 reads MDHEN; CDR2 reads SYDVKM. The CDR3 has 15 residues. V trimming: 10 bases; J trimming: 0 bases; junction bases outside the gene matches: 12. The CDR3: CATGGGRTPSYEQYF. CDR3 nucleotide sequence: TGTGCCACCGGCGGCGGGAGAACCCCCTCCTACGAGCAGTACTTC.

This clone was picked up a small number of times. The chain employs TRBV19 and TRBJ1-1, with no clear D. With 2 bases removed from V and 1 base from J, the gap between germline ends came to 17 bases. This CDR3 is built from 17 residues. Germline-derived CDR1 and CDR2 are LNHDA and SQIVND (reference sequence). The CDR3 loop is CASSILRRLKANTEAFF. CDR3 in DNA: TGTGCCAGTAGTATACTCCGCAGGCTGAAGGCGAACACTGAAGCTTTCTTT. Variable domain in full (rest from reference TRBV19 and TRBJ1-1): DGGITQSPKYLFRKEGQNVTLSCEQNLNHDAMYWYRQDPGQGLRLIYYSQIVNDFQKGDIAEGYSVSREKKESFPLTVTSAQKNPTAFYLCASSILRRLKANTEAFFGQGTRLTVV.

V gene TRBV6-6 combines with J gene TRBJ1-2; weak D call: TRBD1 (5 bases). Per germline, CDR1 MNHNY and CDR2 SVGAGI (reference sequence). With 0 bases removed from V and 2 bases from J, the gap between germline ends came to 10 bases. This CDR3 spans 15 amino acids. The CDR3 spells CASSYSRGINYGYTF. Here the CDR3 DNA reads TGTGCCAGCAGTTACTCAAGGGGAATCAACTATGGCTACACCTTC.

J is TRBJ1-2 and V is TRBV29-1, with a possible D match to TRBD1 (5 bases). V shed 6 bases and J shed 0 bases, with 11 bases lying between them. The CDR3 totals 13 residues. The germline V gene has CDR1 SQVTM and CDR2 ANQGSEA. CDR3 nucleotide sequence: TGCAGCGTAGGGGCAGCTGCTAACTATGGCTACACCTTC. It encodes CSVGAAANYGYTF.

This clone is a singleton in its sample. CDR3 amino acids: CASSLPGTGNTGELFF. In DNA, the CDR3 is TGCGCCAGCAGCCTCCCCGGGACAGGGAACACCGGGGAGCTGTTTTTT. V and J are TRBV4-1 and TRBJ2-2; 8 positions agree with TRBD1. The CDR3 length is 16 residues. Germline V lookup: CDR1 MGHRA, CDR2 YSYEKL. The J segment lost 1 base and the V segment lost 4 bases, leaving 5 bases of the junction unmatched.

This chain connects TRBV9 to TRBJ1-2, with D perhaps matching TRBD1 (5 bases). In germline, CDR1 is SGDLS, CDR2 YYNGEE. V was shortened by 0 bases and J by 6 bases, with 15 bases between the two germline ends. CDR3 length: 15 amino acids. CDR3 bases: TGTGCCAGCAGCGTAGGAGGCAGGGCCCCCGATGGCTACACCTTC. Translating it yields CASSVGGRAPDGYTF.

The chain has TRBV7-9 and TRBJ2-2; 7 positions match TRBD2. Germline V lookup: CDR1 SEHNR, CDR2 FQNEAQ (reference sequence). After removal of 4 bases from V and 5 bases from J, the junction contained 4 bases not matched to a gene. The CDR3 is made up of 14 amino acids. The CDR3 DNA follows: TGTGCCAGCAGCTCCTGGGAGGGAACCGGGGAGCTGTTTTTT. It translates to CASSSWEGTGELFF.

The V gene is TRBV4-1, the J gene TRBJ2-1; D not resolved. This CDR3 has 13 amino acids. Germline V gene sequence: CDR1 MGHRA, CDR2 YSYEKL. Trimming left V 2 bases short and J 13 bases short, with 15 bases between. This CDR3 reads CASSQMAKSPQFF. For the CDR3, the DNA is TGCGCCAGCAGCCAAATGGCGAAGTCGCCCCAGTTCTTC.

The CDR3: CASSLLAGASGTEAFF. The CDR3 DNA follows: TGTGCCAGCAGCTTACTGGCAGGGGCTTCGGGGACTGAAGCTTTCTTT. The chain links TRBV7-8 to TRBJ1-1, with D perhaps TRBD1 (6 bases). Per germline, CDR1 SGHVS and CDR2 FQNEAQ. The CDR3 spans 16 residues. The germline V and J ends were trimmed by 2 bases and 5 bases, with 18 bases remaining between them.

This clone was seen a single time. This sequence joins TRBV5-1 and TRBJ2-3; 7 nucleotides line up with TRBD2. The CDR3 has 16 residues. CDR1 and CDR2 from the germline V gene are SGHRS and YFSETQ. V lost 1 base and J lost 4; bases outside the gene matches: 9. The CDR3 nucleotides are TGCGCCAGCAGCTTGATATTAACGGGAGGCTCAGATACGCAGTATTTT. This encodes CASSLILTGGSDTQYF.

The count of this clone is one. The chain couples TRBV28 to TRBJ1-4; possible D gene TRBD1, 6 bases. The CDR3 consists of 14 residues. The V end lost 3 bases, the J end lost 10 bases, and 15 bases lay between the germline ends. Per the germline V gene, CDR1 is MDHEN and CDR2 is SYDVKM. CDR3 protein: CASSLAPPQGKLFF. As DNA, the CDR3 is TGTGCCAGCAGTTTGGCACCGCCACAGGGAAAACTGTTTTTT.